This TCR beta chain derives from a study of blood T cell repertoires in COVID-19. Turning to the study itself: Samples came from the United States, Italy and Spain, spanning acute and convalescent COVID-19.

Under the authors' procedure: From reference gene primer amplification, estimates of nucleated cell counts were derived. Clones were sequenced by immunoSEQ multiplex PCR, and TCRdb holds only the in-frame ones, with some missing. The V and J calls and clone size come from that table; D and trimming were worked out from the DNA. This sample has 95,000 to 100,000 clones, with approximately 80% found just once. This clone was counted between two and nine times. The CDR3 length is 16 residues. Germline CDR1 reads SGHTA; CDR2 reads FQGNSA. Trimming took 2 bases from V and 3 from J, leaving 16 bases between them.

The specimen was peripheral blood. This clonotype was sampled from a man aged 65 to 85 with acute or convalescent COVID-19. This chain uses TRBV7-2 with TRBJ1-1, with D perhaps TRBD1 (5 bases). The CDR3, as DNA: TGTGCCAGCAGCTTAAGGGGAGGAACATGGTACACTGAAGCTTTCTTT. Its protein product is CASSLRGGTWYTEAFF.